This T cell receptor (beta chain) was found in a study of control samples from healthy donors and cancer patients. Trimming shortened V by 4 bases and J by 1 base, and 14 bases separated the two germline ends. CDR1 and CDR2 from the germline V gene are SGHKS and YYEKEE (reference sequence). The CDR3 loop spans 15 amino acids. TCRdb keeps only in-frame clones here, not all; method: immunoSEQ multiplex PCR. The sample gives 65,000 to 95,000 clones, 89% of which show up once; more than 7% is in the top ten. Sequencing was performed on blood. The V call is TRBV5-5, the J call TRBJ1-1; possible D gene TRBD1, 5 bases. The TCR originated in a man aged 45-65 years in good health. The CDR3 DNA follows: TGTGCCAGCAGCCTGTCGGGACTGGGGAACACTGAAGCTTTCTTT. Translating gives CASSLSGLGNTEAFF. The whole variable domain, remainder taken from reference TRBV5-5 and TRBJ1-1, is DAGVTQSPTHLIKTRGQQVTLRCSPISGHKSVSWYQQVLGQGPQFIFQYYEKEERGRGNFPDRFSARQFPNYSSELNVNALLLGDSALYLCASSLSGLGNTEAFFGQGTRLTVV.